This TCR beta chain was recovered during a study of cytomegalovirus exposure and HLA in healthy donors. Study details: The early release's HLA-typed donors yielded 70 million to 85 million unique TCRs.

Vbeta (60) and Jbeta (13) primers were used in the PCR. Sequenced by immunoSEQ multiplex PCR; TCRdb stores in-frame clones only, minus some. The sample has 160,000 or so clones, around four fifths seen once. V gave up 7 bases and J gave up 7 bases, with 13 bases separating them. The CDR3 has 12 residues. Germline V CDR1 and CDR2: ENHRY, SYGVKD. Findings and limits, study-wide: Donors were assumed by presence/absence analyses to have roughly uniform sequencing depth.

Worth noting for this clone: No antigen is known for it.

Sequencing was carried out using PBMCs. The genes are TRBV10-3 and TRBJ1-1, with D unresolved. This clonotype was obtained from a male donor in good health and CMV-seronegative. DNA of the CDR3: TGTGCCATCATGAGGGTTAGAGGTGAAGCTTTCTTT. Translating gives CAIMRVRGEAFF.